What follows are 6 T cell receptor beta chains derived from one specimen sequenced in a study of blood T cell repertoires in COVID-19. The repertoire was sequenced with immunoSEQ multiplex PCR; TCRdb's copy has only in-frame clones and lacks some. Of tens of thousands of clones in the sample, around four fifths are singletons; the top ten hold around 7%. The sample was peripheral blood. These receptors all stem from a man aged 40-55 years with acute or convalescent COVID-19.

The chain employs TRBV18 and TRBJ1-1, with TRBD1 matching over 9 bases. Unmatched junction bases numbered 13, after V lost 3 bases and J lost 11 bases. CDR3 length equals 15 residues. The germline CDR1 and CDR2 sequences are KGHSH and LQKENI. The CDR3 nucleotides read TGTGCCAGCTCACCGAACAGACAGGGGGAAGTCATGGCTTTCTTT. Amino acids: CASSPNRQGEVMAFF.

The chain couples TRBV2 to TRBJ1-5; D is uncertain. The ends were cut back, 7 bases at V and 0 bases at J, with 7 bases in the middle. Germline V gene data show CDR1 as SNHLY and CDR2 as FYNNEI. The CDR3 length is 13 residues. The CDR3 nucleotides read TGTGCCAGCAAGAGTTATAGCAATCAGCCCCAGCATTTT. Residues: CASKSYSNQPQHF.

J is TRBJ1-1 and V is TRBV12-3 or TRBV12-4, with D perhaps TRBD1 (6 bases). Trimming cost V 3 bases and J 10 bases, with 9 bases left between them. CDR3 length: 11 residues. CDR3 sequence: CASSLGGRAFF. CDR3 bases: TGTGCCAGCAGTTTGGGGGGGCGAGCTTTCTTT.

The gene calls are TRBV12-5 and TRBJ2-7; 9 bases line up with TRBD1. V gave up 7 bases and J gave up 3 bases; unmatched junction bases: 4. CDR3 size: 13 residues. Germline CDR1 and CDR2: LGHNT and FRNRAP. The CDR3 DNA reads TGTGCTAGTGCAATGGACAGGGGCTACGAGCAGTACTTC. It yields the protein CASAMDRGYEQYF.

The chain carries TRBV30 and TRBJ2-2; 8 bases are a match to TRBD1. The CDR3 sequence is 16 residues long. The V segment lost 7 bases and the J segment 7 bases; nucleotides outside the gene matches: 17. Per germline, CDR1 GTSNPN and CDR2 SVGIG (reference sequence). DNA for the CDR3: TGTGCCTCGCCACGGGGCAGGGGGCGCTTCATCGGGGAGCTGTTTTTT. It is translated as CASPRGRGRFIGELFF.

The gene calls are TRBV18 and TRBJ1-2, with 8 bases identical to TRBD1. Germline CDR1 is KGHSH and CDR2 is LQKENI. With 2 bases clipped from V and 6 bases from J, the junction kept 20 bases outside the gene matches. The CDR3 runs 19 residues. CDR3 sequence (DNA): TGTGCCAGCTCACCAAGGATCTATTCCAGGGGGCAGGGTGAGGATGGCTACACCTTC. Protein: CASSPRIYSRGQGEDGYTF.